The clone carrying this T cell receptor (beta chain) occurred many times. Its antigen is undetermined. Via MiXCR, TCRdb re-called the 5' RACE reads, giving one row per CDR3 protein. This table holds 90,000 to 100,000 distinct CDR3 sequences, about 8.6% found once. The CDR3 runs 15 residues. V was pared by 6 bases and J by 1 base, with 15 bases between. Germline CDR1 is ENHRY and CDR2 is SYGVKD. The data stem from a study of CD8 T cells in ankylosing spondylitis. Study-wide results and limits: Earlier literature documents some of the motif variants in reactive arthritis synovial fluid and blood. Researchers reportedly found disease-linked clones significantly enriched in matched ankylosing spondylitis synovial fluid.

Sequenced: blood, either unsorted or a sorted T cell fraction (not recorded which). The chain employs TRBV10-3 and TRBJ2-5; the D gene is possibly TRBD1 (6 bases). The receptor was isolated from a male donor with ankylosing spondylitis or in good health (not recorded which). For the CDR3, the DNA is TGTGCCATCAGCCTCACAGGGACGCCCCAAGAGACCCAGTACTTC. This sequence encodes CAISLTGTPQETQYF.